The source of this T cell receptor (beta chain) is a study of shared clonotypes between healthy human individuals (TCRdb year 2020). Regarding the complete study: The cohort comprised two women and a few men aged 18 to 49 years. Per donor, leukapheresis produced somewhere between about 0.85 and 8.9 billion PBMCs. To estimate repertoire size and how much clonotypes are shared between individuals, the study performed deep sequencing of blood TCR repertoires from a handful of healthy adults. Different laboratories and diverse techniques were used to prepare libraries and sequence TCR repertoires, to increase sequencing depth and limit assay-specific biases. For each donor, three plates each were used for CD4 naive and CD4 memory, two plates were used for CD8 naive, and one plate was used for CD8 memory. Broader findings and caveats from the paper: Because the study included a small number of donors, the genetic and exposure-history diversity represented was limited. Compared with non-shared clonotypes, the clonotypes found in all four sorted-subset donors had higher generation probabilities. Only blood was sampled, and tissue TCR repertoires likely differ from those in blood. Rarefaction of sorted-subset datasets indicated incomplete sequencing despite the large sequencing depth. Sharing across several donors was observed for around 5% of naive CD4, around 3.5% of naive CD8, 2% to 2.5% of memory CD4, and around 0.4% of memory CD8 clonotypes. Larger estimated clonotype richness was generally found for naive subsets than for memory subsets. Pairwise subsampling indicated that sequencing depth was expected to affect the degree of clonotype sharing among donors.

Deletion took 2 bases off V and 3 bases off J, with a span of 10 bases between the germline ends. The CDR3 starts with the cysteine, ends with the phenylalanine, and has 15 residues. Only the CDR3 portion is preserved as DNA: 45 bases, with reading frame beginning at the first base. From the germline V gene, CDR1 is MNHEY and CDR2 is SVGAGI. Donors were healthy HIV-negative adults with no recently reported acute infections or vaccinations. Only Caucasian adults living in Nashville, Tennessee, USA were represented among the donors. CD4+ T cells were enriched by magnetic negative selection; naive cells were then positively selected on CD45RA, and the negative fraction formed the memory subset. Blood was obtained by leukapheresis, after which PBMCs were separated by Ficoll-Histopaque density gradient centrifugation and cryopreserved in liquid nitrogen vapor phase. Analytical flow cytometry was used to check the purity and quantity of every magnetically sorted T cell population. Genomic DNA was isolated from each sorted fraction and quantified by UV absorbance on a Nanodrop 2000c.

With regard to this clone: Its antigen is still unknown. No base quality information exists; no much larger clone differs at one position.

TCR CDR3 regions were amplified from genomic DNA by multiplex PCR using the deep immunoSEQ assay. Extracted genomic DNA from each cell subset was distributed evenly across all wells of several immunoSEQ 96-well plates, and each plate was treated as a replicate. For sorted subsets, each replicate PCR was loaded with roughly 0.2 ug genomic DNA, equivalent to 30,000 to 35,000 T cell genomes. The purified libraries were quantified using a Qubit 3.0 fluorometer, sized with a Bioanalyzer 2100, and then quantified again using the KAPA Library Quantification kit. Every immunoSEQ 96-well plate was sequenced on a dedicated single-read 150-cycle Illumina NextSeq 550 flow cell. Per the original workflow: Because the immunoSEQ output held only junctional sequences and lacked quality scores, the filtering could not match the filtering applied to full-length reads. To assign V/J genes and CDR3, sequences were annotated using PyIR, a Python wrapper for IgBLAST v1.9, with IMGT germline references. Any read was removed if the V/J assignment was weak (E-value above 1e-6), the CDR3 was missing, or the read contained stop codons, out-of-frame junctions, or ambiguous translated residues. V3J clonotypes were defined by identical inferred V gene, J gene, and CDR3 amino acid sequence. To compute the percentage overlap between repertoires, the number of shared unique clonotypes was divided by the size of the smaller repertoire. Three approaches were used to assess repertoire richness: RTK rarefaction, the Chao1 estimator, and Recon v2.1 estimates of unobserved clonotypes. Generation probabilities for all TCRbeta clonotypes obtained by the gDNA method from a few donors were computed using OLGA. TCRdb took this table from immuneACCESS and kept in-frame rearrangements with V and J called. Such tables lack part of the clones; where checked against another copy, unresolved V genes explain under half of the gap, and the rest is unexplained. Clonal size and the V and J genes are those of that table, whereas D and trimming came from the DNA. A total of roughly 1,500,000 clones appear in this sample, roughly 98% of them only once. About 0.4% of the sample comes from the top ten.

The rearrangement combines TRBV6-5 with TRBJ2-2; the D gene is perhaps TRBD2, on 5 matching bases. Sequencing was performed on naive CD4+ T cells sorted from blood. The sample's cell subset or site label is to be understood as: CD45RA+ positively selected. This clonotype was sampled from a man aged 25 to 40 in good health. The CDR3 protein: CASSYRGSDTGELFF. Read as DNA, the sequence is TGTGCCAGCAGTTACCGAGGGAGTGACACCGGGGAGCTGTTTTTT.